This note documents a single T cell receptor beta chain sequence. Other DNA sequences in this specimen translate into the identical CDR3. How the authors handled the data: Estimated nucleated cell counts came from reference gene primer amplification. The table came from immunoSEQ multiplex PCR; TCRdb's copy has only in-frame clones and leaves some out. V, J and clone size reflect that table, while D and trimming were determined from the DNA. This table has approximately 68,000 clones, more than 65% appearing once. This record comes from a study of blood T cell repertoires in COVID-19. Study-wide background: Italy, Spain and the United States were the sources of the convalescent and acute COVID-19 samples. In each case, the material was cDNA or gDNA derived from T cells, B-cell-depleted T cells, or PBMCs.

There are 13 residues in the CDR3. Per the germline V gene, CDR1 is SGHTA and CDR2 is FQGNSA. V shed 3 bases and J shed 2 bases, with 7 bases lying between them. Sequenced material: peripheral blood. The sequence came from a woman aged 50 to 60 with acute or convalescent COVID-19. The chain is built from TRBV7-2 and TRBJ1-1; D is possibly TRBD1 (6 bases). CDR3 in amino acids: CASSLDRNTEAFF. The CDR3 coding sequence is TGTGCCAGCAGCTTGGACAGAAACACTGAAGCTTTCTTT.